The rows below give T cell receptor beta chains drawn from one sample of a study of T cell responses to AZD1222 COVID-19 vaccine. This table comes from immunoSEQ multiplex PCR, and its TCRdb copy is limited to in-frame clones, with some not included. Of approximately 110,000 clones in the sample, under 90% were seen once. Source: peripheral blood, taken on day 0 of AZD1222 vaccination. All receptors derive from an adult in good health. CDR3s include the opening cysteine and the closing phenylalanine or tryptophan. The D gene is left open where the match is weak. Some rows have no size entry. The others give once, few or many, or a class for an expanded clone.

j_call: TRBJ2-7; d_call: TRBD1; clone_size: once; v_call: TRBV28; cdr3_nt: TGTGCCAGCAGGACGACCGGGACAGGTTCCCCCGGGCAGTACTTC; cdr3_aa: CASRTTGTGSPGQYF
j_call: TRBJ2-7; d_call: TRBD1; clone_size: .; v_call: TRBV2; cdr3_nt: TGTGCCAGCAGTGCCGGGACAGTAGACTACGAGCAGTACTTC; cdr3_aa: CASSAGTVDYEQYF
j_call: TRBJ1-5; d_call: TRBD1; clone_size: .; v_call: TRBV28; cdr3_nt: TGTGCCAGCAGTTTGATTGGGACAGCTGATCAGCCCCAGCATTTT; cdr3_aa: CASSLIGTADQPQHF
j_call: TRBJ2-1; d_call: .; clone_size: .; v_call: TRBV4-3; cdr3_nt: TGCGCCAGCAGCCAAGAGGGATGGGCAAATGAGCAGTTCTTC; cdr3_aa: CASSQEGWANEQFF
j_call: TRBJ1-2; d_call: .; clone_size: .; v_call: TRBV9; cdr3_nt: TGTGCCAGCAGCGTAGGAATGGGGCGCGACTATGGCTACACCTTC; cdr3_aa: CASSVGMGRDYGYTF
j_call: TRBJ2-7; d_call: TRBD1; clone_size: .; v_call: TRBV10-3; cdr3_nt: TGTGCCATCAGGGGGACAGGGGGGATTTACGAGCAGTACTTC; cdr3_aa: CAIRGTGGIYEQYF
j_call: TRBJ2-7; d_call: .; clone_size: .; v_call: TRBV7-9; cdr3_nt: TGTGCCAGCAGCTCGCAGGAAAGCTCCTACGAGCAGTACTTC; cdr3_aa: CASSSQESSYEQYF
j_call: TRBJ2-5; d_call: TRBD2; clone_size: .; v_call: TRBV5-6; cdr3_nt: TGTGCCAGCAGCTTGGGGGGACTACATAGGGAGACCCAGTACTTC; cdr3_aa: CASSLGGLHRETQYF
j_call: TRBJ1-2; d_call: TRBD1; clone_size: once; v_call: TRBV19; cdr3_nt: TGTGCCAGGGGACATGGGGACAGCCCCGCGCGAGGCTACACCTTC; cdr3_aa: CARGHGDSPARGYTF
j_call: TRBJ2-7; d_call: .; clone_size: .; v_call: TRBV7-2; cdr3_nt: TGTGCCAGCAGCTCCCAGTTGGAGCGTGTTCCCCTCGAGCAGTACTTC; cdr3_aa: CASSSQLERVPLEQYF
j_call: TRBJ2-1; d_call: .; clone_size: .; v_call: TRBV28; cdr3_nt: TGTGCCAGCACCCCGACCGGGCCTATGGGGTACAATGAGCAGTTCTTC; cdr3_aa: CASTPTGPMGYNEQFF
j_call: TRBJ2-4; d_call: .; clone_size: .; v_call: TRBV25-1; cdr3_nt: TGTGCCAGCAGCGCACTCTTAGACAGACTAGCCAAAAACATTCAGTACTTC; cdr3_aa: CASSALLDRLAKNIQYF
j_call: TRBJ2-1; d_call: TRBD2; clone_size: once; v_call: TRBV7-9; cdr3_nt: TGTGCCAGCAGCCTCCCTCGGGGGGGTATCTCCTACAATGAGCAGTTCTTC; cdr3_aa: CASSLPRGGISYNEQFF
j_call: TRBJ2-5; d_call: .; clone_size: .; v_call: TRBV7-9; cdr3_nt: TGTGCCAGCAGCTTAGGCGAGTCACCTTACCAAGAGACCCAGTACTTC; cdr3_aa: CASSLGESPYQETQYF
j_call: TRBJ2-7; d_call: .; clone_size: once; v_call: TRBV7-2; cdr3_nt: TGTGCCAGCAGCCGTGATGGGGCCAACTCCTACGAGCAGTACTTC; cdr3_aa: CASSRDGANSYEQYF
j_call: TRBJ2-3; d_call: .; clone_size: .; v_call: TRBV6-5; cdr3_nt: TGTGCCACCAAGGATGTCCTTAGCACAGATACGCAGTATTTT; cdr3_aa: CATKDVLSTDTQYF
j_call: TRBJ1-1; d_call: .; clone_size: .; v_call: TRBV18; cdr3_nt: TGTGCCAGCTCACCAAACAGGGCGAACACTGAAGCTTTCTTT; cdr3_aa: CASSPNRANTEAFF
j_call: TRBJ2-7; d_call: TRBD1; clone_size: .; v_call: TRBV10-1; cdr3_nt: TGCGCCAGCAGTGAGTCGGGACAGGTTTATGAGCAGTACTTC; cdr3_aa: CASSESGQVYEQYF
j_call: TRBJ2-5; d_call: .; clone_size: .; v_call: TRBV6-2/TRBV6-3; cdr3_nt: TGTGCCAGCAGTTGGCAGGGGGAAGCGGGAAGGGAGACCCAGTACTTC; cdr3_aa: CASSWQGEAGRETQYF
j_call: TRBJ1-2; d_call: TRBD1; clone_size: .; v_call: TRBV28; cdr3_nt: TGTGCCAGCAGCCCAGGGGGGGCGAAATATGGCTACACCTTC; cdr3_aa: CASSPGGAKYGYTF
j_call: TRBJ1-5; d_call: .; clone_size: .; v_call: TRBV3-1/TRBV3-2; cdr3_nt: TGTGCCAGCAGCCAAGTCCGGGTCCGCTCCAATCAGCCCCAGCATTTT; cdr3_aa: CASSQVRVRSNQPQHF
j_call: TRBJ2-7; d_call: .; clone_size: .; v_call: TRBV12-3/TRBV12-4; cdr3_nt: TGTGCCAGCAGCCAATACGAGCAGTACTTC; cdr3_aa: CASSQYEQYF
j_call: TRBJ1-2; d_call: .; clone_size: .; v_call: TRBV6-5; cdr3_nt: TGTGCCAGCAAAGGACAGCGCTATGGCTACACCTTC; cdr3_aa: CASKGQRYGYTF
j_call: TRBJ2-1; d_call: .; clone_size: .; v_call: TRBV15; cdr3_nt: TGTGCCACCAGCAGAGATTTTTCGGAAAACAATGAGCAGTTCTTC; cdr3_aa: CATSRDFSENNEQFF
j_call: TRBJ2-1; d_call: TRBD1; clone_size: once; v_call: TRBV5-1; cdr3_nt: TGCGCCAGCCACTTCGGACAGGGTTATAATGAGCAGTTCTTC; cdr3_aa: CASHFGQGYNEQFF
j_call: TRBJ2-7; d_call: .; clone_size: .; v_call: TRBV6-4; cdr3_nt: TGTGCCAGCAGAGCGTTTCGCTCCTACGAGCAGTACTTC; cdr3_aa: CASRAFRSYEQYF
j_call: TRBJ2-1; d_call: .; clone_size: .; v_call: TRBV9; cdr3_nt: TGTGCCAGCAGCGTAAGCCCTCATGGTTTGAGCTCCTACAATGAGCAGTTCTTC; cdr3_aa: CASSVSPHGLSSYNEQFF
j_call: TRBJ1-5; d_call: .; clone_size: .; v_call: TRBV21-1; cdr3_nt: TGTGCCAACGCGGGACAGAGCAATCAGCCCCAGCATTTT; cdr3_aa: CANAGQSNQPQHF
j_call: TRBJ1-5; d_call: .; clone_size: .; v_call: TRBV5-1; cdr3_nt: TGCGCCAGCAGCTTGACAGGGTTGGTCAATCAGCCCCAGCATTTT; cdr3_aa: CASSLTGLVNQPQHF
j_call: TRBJ2-2; d_call: TRBD2; clone_size: once; v_call: TRBV3-1/TRBV3-2; cdr3_nt: TGTGCCAGCAGCCAAAAATCCAGCGGGAGCGCAAACACCGGGGAGCTGTTTTTT; cdr3_aa: CASSQKSSGSANTGELFF
j_call: TRBJ1-1; d_call: .; clone_size: once; v_call: TRBV28; cdr3_nt: TGTGCCAGCAGTCCCCCGCGGATCTACACTGAAGCTTTCTTT; cdr3_aa: CASSPPRIYTEAFF
j_call: TRBJ2-3; d_call: .; clone_size: .; v_call: TRBV6-5; cdr3_nt: TGTGCCAGCAGTTCAGACGGGACTAGCACAGATACGCAGTATTTT; cdr3_aa: CASSSDGTSTDTQYF
j_call: TRBJ2-5; d_call: .; clone_size: .; v_call: TRBV25-1; cdr3_nt: TGTGCCAGCAGTGAAGGGGGAAAAAGGGGAGAGACCCAGTACTTC; cdr3_aa: CASSEGGKRGETQYF
j_call: TRBJ1-2; d_call: .; clone_size: .; v_call: TRBV10-3; cdr3_nt: TGTGCCATCAGTGGTGACTATGGCTACACCTTC; cdr3_aa: CAISGDYGYTF
j_call: TRBJ1-4; d_call: TRBD1; clone_size: .; v_call: TRBV2; cdr3_nt: TGTGCCAGCAGTGGGACAGGGGGCCATGAAAAACTGTTTTTT; cdr3_aa: CASSGTGGHEKLFF
j_call: TRBJ2-1; d_call: .; clone_size: .; v_call: TRBV7-2; cdr3_nt: TGTGCCAGCAGCGAGGGCCGGGCTAGCCGATTCAATGAGCAGTTCTTC; cdr3_aa: CASSEGRASRFNEQFF
j_call: TRBJ1-6; d_call: .; clone_size: few; v_call: TRBV19; cdr3_nt: TGTGCCAGTAGTGAACCGCAAGGGAGGAACTCCTATAATTCACCCCTCCACTTT; cdr3_aa: CASSEPQGRNSYNSPLHF
j_call: TRBJ2-2; d_call: TRBD1; clone_size: .; v_call: TRBV10-3; cdr3_nt: TGTGCCATCAGTGGGGGACAGGGGGCGAGAGGAACCGGGGAGCTGTTTTTT; cdr3_aa: CAISGGQGARGTGELFF
j_call: TRBJ2-7; d_call: .; clone_size: .; v_call: TRBV9; cdr3_nt: TGTGCCAGCAGCGTAGATAGGCAGGCGGGTGAGCAGTACTTC; cdr3_aa: CASSVDRQAGEQYF
j_call: TRBJ2-5; d_call: .; clone_size: once; v_call: TRBV6-2/TRBV6-3; cdr3_nt: TGTGCCAGCAGTTACCCTCCGACTGGCCCCCGTGAGACCCAGTACTTC; cdr3_aa: CASSYPPTGPRETQYF
j_call: TRBJ1-6; d_call: .; clone_size: .; v_call: TRBV11-2; cdr3_nt: TGTGCCAGCAGCTTAGATGGGGGGGGTAATTCACCCCTCCACTTT; cdr3_aa: CASSLDGGGNSPLHF
j_call: TRBJ2-1; d_call: TRBD1; clone_size: .; v_call: TRBV4-1; cdr3_nt: TGCGCCAGCAGCCAAGATGAAGGGGGCAGTGAGCAGTTCTTC; cdr3_aa: CASSQDEGGSEQFF
j_call: TRBJ2-5; d_call: .; clone_size: .; v_call: TRBV11-2; cdr3_nt: TGTGCCAGCAGCGAAACGACCGGGGCAGCGGAGACCCAGTACTTC; cdr3_aa: CASSETTGAAETQYF
j_call: TRBJ1-1; d_call: TRBD1; clone_size: .; v_call: TRBV6-5; cdr3_nt: TGTGCCAGCAGTTGGGGACAGGGGGCTGAAGCTTTCTTT; cdr3_aa: CASSWGQGAEAFF
j_call: TRBJ2-5; d_call: TRBD1; clone_size: .; v_call: TRBV7-2; cdr3_nt: TGTGCCAGCAGCCGCCCCCCCAGGGGGCGGGAAGAGACCCAGTACTTC; cdr3_aa: CASSRPPRGREETQYF
j_call: TRBJ1-5; d_call: TRBD1; clone_size: .; v_call: TRBV6-5; cdr3_nt: TGTGCCAGCAGCCGTGGAGGACAGGGGAATCAGCCCCAGCATTTT; cdr3_aa: CASSRGGQGNQPQHF
j_call: TRBJ2-7; d_call: .; clone_size: .; v_call: TRBV15; cdr3_nt: TGTGCCAGCGCGAAGTGGGGGAGCGACTACGAGCAGTACTTC; cdr3_aa: CASAKWGSDYEQYF
j_call: TRBJ2-6; d_call: TRBD1; clone_size: .; v_call: TRBV19; cdr3_nt: TGTGCCAGTAGTATAGGGGGGACAGGGGAAGCTGGGGCCAACGTCCTGACTTTC; cdr3_aa: CASSIGGTGEAGANVLTF
j_call: TRBJ2-3; d_call: .; clone_size: .; v_call: TRBV14; cdr3_nt: TGTGCCAGCAGCAGCAGAAATACGCAGTATTTT; cdr3_aa: CASSSRNTQYF
j_call: TRBJ2-5; d_call: TRBD1; clone_size: .; v_call: TRBV11-3; cdr3_nt: TGTGCCAGCAGCCCGGGACAGTTTCCCCAAGAGACCCAGTACTTC; cdr3_aa: CASSPGQFPQETQYF
j_call: TRBJ2-1; d_call: .; clone_size: .; v_call: TRBV27; cdr3_nt: TGTGCCAGCAGTTTCCGGAGGGACCACAATGAGCAGTTCTTC; cdr3_aa: CASSFRRDHNEQFF
j_call: TRBJ2-2; d_call: .; clone_size: .; v_call: TRBV28; cdr3_nt: TGTGCCAGCGGGCGGCCGGGCGGGGAGCTGTTTTTT; cdr3_aa: CASGRPGGELFF
j_call: TRBJ2-7; d_call: .; clone_size: .; v_call: TRBV12-5; cdr3_nt: TGTGCTAGTCGCCTTGAGCAGTACTTC; cdr3_aa: CASRLEQYF
j_call: TRBJ2-7; d_call: .; clone_size: .; v_call: TRBV7-2; cdr3_nt: TGTGCCAGCAGCTTAGGTATAGGGGGCGGGGTCGACGCTCGGGAGCAGTACTTC; cdr3_aa: CASSLGIGGGVDAREQYF
j_call: TRBJ1-5; d_call: .; clone_size: .; v_call: TRBV30; cdr3_nt: TGTGCCTGGAGTCAGGGGAATAGCAATCAGCCCCAGCATTTT; cdr3_aa: CAWSQGNSNQPQHF
j_call: TRBJ1-4; d_call: .; clone_size: .; v_call: TRBV7-9; cdr3_nt: TGTGCCAGCAGCCTACAATATGAAAAACTGTTTTTT; cdr3_aa: CASSLQYEKLFF
j_call: TRBJ1-5; d_call: .; clone_size: .; v_call: TRBV11-2; cdr3_nt: TGTGCCAGCTTAACAGGGCGAGATCAGCCCCAGCATTTT; cdr3_aa: CASLTGRDQPQHF
j_call: TRBJ2-1; d_call: .; clone_size: .; v_call: TRBV5-1; cdr3_nt: TGCGCCAGCAGCTTGGACAGCCGTAAAGAGTTCTTC; cdr3_aa: CASSLDSRKEFF
j_call: TRBJ1-5; d_call: TRBD1; clone_size: .; v_call: TRBV18; cdr3_nt: TGTGCCAGCTCACCGGGACAGGGGGTCTTTCAGCCCCAGCATTTT; cdr3_aa: CASSPGQGVFQPQHF